This paragraph covers one TCR beta chain sequence. The sample is drawn from a study of blood T cell repertoires in COVID-19. Turning to the study itself: Some COVID-19 samples were acute and others convalescent; all came from the United States, Italy and Spain. PBMCs, B-cell-depleted T cells, or T cells provided the cDNA or gDNA that made up the material.

The ends were cut back, 2 bases at V and 15 bases at J, with 29 bases in the middle. This CDR3 is built from 17 residues. Per germline, CDR1 SGHTA and CDR2 FQGTGA. The authors' processing: Reference gene primer amplification gave estimated nucleated cell counts. Produced via immunoSEQ multiplex PCR; TCRdb's table is partial and in-frame only. Clone size and the V and J calls come from that table; the DNA yielded D and trimming. In the table there are around 41,000 clones, about 83% of which are singletons. The genes are TRBV7-3 and TRBJ2-1, with a tentative D call TRBD1 (6 bases). The sequenced sample was peripheral blood. This receptor was taken from a woman older than 75 with active or convalescent COVID-19. The DNA of the CDR3 is TGTGCCAGCAGCTTAGCGGTGGGGGCGTACGATTACTCACCTTGGTTCTTC. Translation gives CASSLAVGAYDYSPWFF.